The T cell receptor (beta chain) under discussion was sequenced for a study of T-cell reconstitution after alpha-beta-depleted transplantation in children. There are a few counts of this clonotype. No antigen is known for it. Study-wide points: Several hundred expanded graft clones reportedly supplied alpha-beta T cells about two months after transplant. One year after transplant, T-cell counts and diversity came mostly from newly produced T cells. Elevated TCRbeta diversity at day 60 was traced, in some patients, to surviving recipient T cells and thymic progenitors.

A library of TCRbeta sequences, prepared with unique molecular identifiers, was generated. TCRdb called the PCR reads again in MiXCR, with one record for every CDR3 protein. The data show around 500,000 distinct CDR3 sequences, around 23% seen once. The V gene end was trimmed by 5 bases and the J gene end by 5 bases; junction bases not matched to a gene: 6. The length of the CDR3 is 13 residues. CDR1 is SGHKS and CDR2 is YYEKEE in the germline V gene (reference sequence). The receptor was isolated from a boy under two years old who had a stem cell transplant for acute myeloid leukemia, so the T cells may come from the graft donor. The rearrangement uses TRBV5-5 and TRBJ2-5; the match to TRBD1 covers 7 bases. Sequenced here: PBMCs, mostly from graft donor cells, sampled 360 days after TCRalphabeta/CD19-depleted stem cell transplant. The CDR3 spells CASRTQGLETQYF. The CDR3, as DNA: TGTGCCAGCAGGACACAGGGGCTTGAGACCCAGTACTTC.